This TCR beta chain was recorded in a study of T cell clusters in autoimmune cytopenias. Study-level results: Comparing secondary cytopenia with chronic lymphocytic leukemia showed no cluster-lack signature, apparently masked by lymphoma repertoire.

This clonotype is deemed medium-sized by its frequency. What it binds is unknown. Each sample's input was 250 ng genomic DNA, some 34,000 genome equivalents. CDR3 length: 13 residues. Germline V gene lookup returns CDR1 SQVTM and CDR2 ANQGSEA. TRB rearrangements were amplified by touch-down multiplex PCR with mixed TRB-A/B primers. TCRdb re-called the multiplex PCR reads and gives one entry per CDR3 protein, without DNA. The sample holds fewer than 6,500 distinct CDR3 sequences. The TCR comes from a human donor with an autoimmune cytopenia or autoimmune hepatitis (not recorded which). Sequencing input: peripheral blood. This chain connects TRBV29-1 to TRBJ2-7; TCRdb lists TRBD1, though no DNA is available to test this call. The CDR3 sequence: CSAVGDKEYEQYF.